This TCR beta chain was captured in a study of T cell repertoires in cytomegalovirus infection. About the study: In public TCR beta signatures, there were indications of both CMV infection and matching HLA type. Findings and limits, study-wide: Cumulative public TCR beta family frequency identified CMV carriers with the relevant HLA.

TCRdb re-called the reads with MiXCR, one entry per CDR3 protein. The data hold around 240,000 distinct CDR3 sequences, with 22% observed a single time. The V segment lost 1 base and the J segment 4 bases; nucleotides outside the gene matches: 8. CDR3 size: 17 residues. Germline V lookup: CDR1 MNHEY, CDR2 SMNVEV (reference sequence). On this clonotype itself: Its antigen is as yet unknown.

This receptor was obtained from a human donor in good health (CMV status not recorded). Some clones in this sample may be carry-over from other donors' samples. The genes are TRBV27 and TRBJ2-1; 9 bases are a match to TRBD2. The sequencing input was CD8+ T cells from PBMCs. The CDR3 nucleotides are TGTGCCAGCAGTTTATTCCCTAGCGGGGTCGAGTACAATGAGCAGTTCTTC. Protein sequence: CASSLFPSGVEYNEQFF.